Listed here are 25 T cell receptor beta chains from one sample, sequenced in a study of blood T cell repertoires in COVID-19. Measured with immunoSEQ multiplex PCR; TCRdb has only the in-frame clones, and not every one. The sample records about 130,000 clones, around four fifths being singletons. The sample comprised peripheral blood. All receptors derive from a man aged 55 to 70 with acute or convalescent COVID-19.

The gene calls are TRBV3-1 (or the pseudogene TRBV3-2) and TRBJ2-2; maybe TRBD1 (6 bases). Trimming cost V 8 bases and J 3 bases, with 13 bases left between them. This CDR3 spans 14 amino acids. The germline V gene has CDR1 LGHDT and CDR2 YNNKEL (reference sequence). The CDR3 spells CASGGGWDTGELFF. The CDR3 DNA follows: TGTGCCAGCGGGGGCGGTTGGGACACCGGGGAGCTGTTTTTT.

CDR3 loop: CASSLLGQLGTEAFF. The CDR3 coding sequence is TGTGCCAGCAGCTTGCTCGGACAGCTGGGCACTGAAGCTTTCTTT. The J gene is TRBJ1-1, the V gene TRBV5-4; D is perhaps TRBD1 (6 bases). The CDR3 loop spans 15 amino acids. V lost 1 base, J lost 4 bases, and 14 bases lay in between. CDR1 SGHNT and CDR2 YYREEE come from the germline V gene (reference sequence).

V gene TRBV5-1 combines with J gene TRBJ2-5; 7 bases agree with TRBD2. Per the germline V gene, CDR1 is SGHRS and CDR2 is YFSETQ. The CDR3 has 13 amino acids. V trimming: 3 bases; J trimming: 6 bases; junction bases outside the gene matches: 5. CDR3 nucleotide sequence: TGCGCCAGCAGCTCACGACTAGCTCAGACCCAGTACTTC. This gives the protein CASSSRLAQTQYF.

The chain carries TRBV11-1 and TRBJ2-1; possible D gene TRBD1, 5 bases. The germline CDR1 and CDR2 sequences are SGHAT and FQDESV (reference sequence). V dropped 4 bases and J dropped 8 bases, with 15 bases sitting between them. This CDR3 region has 14 residues. DNA for the CDR3: TGTGCCAGCAGCTCCGGACGGCAGGGTCATGAGCAGTTCTTC. Translated: CASSSGRQGHEQFF.

The V and J genes are TRBV14 and TRBJ2-3; maybe TRBD1 (5 bases). This CDR3 has 17 residues. Germline V gene lookup returns CDR1 SGHDN and CDR2 FVKESK. Trimming pared 4 bases from V and 2 bases from J, leaving 19 bases between. The CDR3 reads CASSRRRGGLYTDTQYF. The CDR3 nucleotides read TGTGCCAGCAGCCGCCGTAGGGGCGGCCTCTACACAGATACGCAGTATTTT.

The chain recombines TRBV18 with TRBJ2-1; D is perhaps TRBD1 (7 bases). The CDR3 sequence is 14 residues long. CDR1 KGHSH and CDR2 LQKENI come from the germline V gene. V lost 2 bases to trimming and J lost 12 bases, with 17 bases between them. The CDR3 DNA sequence: TGTGCCAGCTCACCAGGGCCAGGGGGGTTTGGGCAGTTCTTC. Encoded protein: CASSPGPGGFGQFF. Full variable domain (outside the CDR3, taken from reference TRBV18 and TRBJ2-1): NAGVMQNPRHLVRRRGQEARLRCSPMKGHSHVYWYRQLPEEGLKFMVYLQKENIIDESGMPKERFSAEFPKEGPSILRIQQVVRGDSAAYFCASSPGPGGFGQFFGPGTRLTVL.

The genes are TRBV13 and TRBJ1-2; TRBD1 agrees at 7 bases. The germline V gene has CDR1 PRHDT and CDR2 FYEKMQ (reference sequence). The V and J ends lost 0 bases and 12 bases, in that order; junction bases with no gene match: 4. The CDR3 totals 12 residues. The CDR3 loop reads CASSLGGRGDTF. The CDR3 DNA reads TGTGCCAGCAGCTTAGGAGGCAGGGGGGACACCTTC.

This clone was recorded only once. The chain has TRBV19 and TRBJ2-3; 9 bases line up with TRBD2. Looked up from germline, CDR1 is LNHDA and CDR2 is SQIVND (reference sequence). V was pared by 3 bases and J by 2 bases, with 9 bases of the junction left unmatched. The CDR3 is made up of 17 amino acids. CDR3 region: CASSIELAGSVTDTQYF. CDR3 DNA sequence: TGTGCCAGTAGTATTGAACTAGCGGGTTCCGTCACAGATACGCAGTATTTT.

The CDR3 nucleotides read TGTGCCAGCAGCCGGGTCGTCGGGACTGGCCAGGAGCAGTACTTC. Protein: CASSRVVGTGQEQYF. The gene calls are TRBV2 and TRBJ2-7; tentative D call: TRBD2 (6 bases). V was shortened by 6 bases and J by 7 bases, with 22 bases between the two germline ends. This CDR3 contains 15 residues. Germline values: CDR1 SNHLY, CDR2 FYNNEI.

The rearrangement uses TRBV20-1 and TRBJ2-1; 7 bases fit TRBD1. Germline V lookup: CDR1 DFQATT, CDR2 SNEGSKA (reference sequence). The CDR3 is 11 residues long. The junction had 8 bases not matched to a gene; V was cut back by 6 bases and J by 12 bases. In DNA form, the CDR3 reads TGCAGTGCCTCGGACAGGTCTGGGCAGTTCTTC. Translated, it gives CSASDRSGQFF.

J is TRBJ2-3 and V is TRBV6-5; 8 nucleotides match TRBD1. CDR1 and CDR2 from the germline V gene are MNHEY and SVGAGI. The CDR3 extends over 14 amino acids. Trimming cost V 11 bases and J 2 bases; bases outside gene matches: 9. CDR3 residues: CAGRRTGITDTQYF. The CDR3 DNA reads as TGTGCCGGAAGAAGGACAGGGATCACAGATACGCAGTATTTT.

The V and J genes are TRBV18 and TRBJ2-7, with 9 positions matching TRBD2. Germline V CDR1 and CDR2: KGHSH, LQKENI. The V segment lost 3 bases and the J segment 7 bases; nucleotides outside the gene matches: 13. This CDR3 is 16 amino acids long. The CDR3 sequence: CASSPSRVAGAEEQYF. The CDR3 DNA reads as TGTGCCAGCTCACCTTCCCGGGTAGCGGGAGCGGAAGAGCAGTACTTC.

J is TRBJ2-7 and V is TRBV5-1; 8 bases map to TRBD1. Germline CDR1 SGHRS, CDR2 YFSETQ. V dropped 4 bases and J dropped 4; count of bases not matched to a gene: 7. CDR3 size: 14 residues. The CDR3 sequence is CASSTWTGSYEQYF. The DNA for the CDR3 is TGCGCCAGCAGCACATGGACAGGGAGTTACGAGCAGTACTTC.

For the CDR3, the DNA is TGTGCCAGCAGCGTAGGCGGGCAGCGCCAAGAGACCCAGTACTTC. It encodes CASSVGGQRQETQYF. The chain recombines TRBV9 with TRBJ2-5; a possible D gene is TRBD2 (5 bases). The V end lost 0 bases, the J end lost 1 base, and 10 bases lay between the germline ends. Germline V gene lookup returns CDR1 SGDLS and CDR2 YYNGEE. The CDR3 has 15 amino acids.

This clone was seen once. The chain recombines TRBV4-1 with TRBJ1-1; a weak D match, TRBD1 (5 bases). CDR1 MGHRA and CDR2 YSYEKL come from the germline V gene. Trimming pared 3 bases from V and 1 base from J, leaving 12 bases between. The CDR3 totals 15 residues. CDR3 in DNA: TGCGCCAGCAGCCATGACCGTACAGGGAACACTGAAGCTTTCTTT. Residues: CASSHDRTGNTEAFF.

This clone was seen a single time. The rearrangement uses TRBV9 and TRBJ2-5, with D perhaps TRBD2 (5 bases). In germline, CDR1 is SGDLS, CDR2 YYNGEE. The germline V and J ends were trimmed by 0 bases and 7 bases, with 13 bases remaining between them. There are 14 residues in the CDR3. CDR3 amino acids: CASSVASRRGTQYF. Here the CDR3 DNA reads TGTGCCAGCAGCGTAGCTAGCAGGCGCGGGACCCAGTACTTC.

This chain joins TRBV28 and TRBJ2-1; D unresolved. The CDR3 extends over 14 amino acids. Trimming removed 2 bases from V and 0 bases from J, with 5 bases in between. Germline V lookup: CDR1 MDHEN, CDR2 SYDVKM. CDR3 nucleotide sequence: TGTGCCAGCAGTTTAACACACTCCTACAATGAGCAGTTCTTC. Protein product: CASSLTHSYNEQFF.

The chain links TRBV28 to TRBJ1-5, with D maybe TRBD1 (6 bases). Deletions cut 6 bases from V and 4 bases from J, with 16 bases between. The CDR3 consists of 15 residues. Per the germline V gene, CDR1 is MDHEN and CDR2 is SYDVKM. The CDR3 sequence: CASRLQGGGNQPQHF. The CDR3 DNA reads TGTGCCAGCAGATTACAGGGAGGAGGTAATCAGCCCCAGCATTTT.

This clone was picked up a small number of times. The gene calls are TRBV19 and TRBJ1-6; 11 positions match TRBD1. V lost 9 bases and J lost 10; bases outside the gene matches: 8. CDR3 size: 14 residues. The germline V gene has CDR1 LNHDA and CDR2 SQIVND (reference sequence). CDR3 DNA sequence: TGTGCCAGCGCGGAGGGACAGGGGGTCTCACCCCTCCACTTT. Translated: CASAEGQGVSPLHF. Filled out from reference TRBV19 and TRBJ1-6, the complete variable domain reads DGGITQSPKYLFRKEGQNVTLSCEQNLNHDAMYWYRQDPGQGLRLIYYSQIVNDFQKGDIAEGYSVSREKKESFPLTVTSAQKNPTAFYLCASAEGQGVSPLHFGNGTRLTVT.

V usage is TRBV27 and J usage is TRBJ2-7; 8 bases match TRBD1. With 5 bases clipped from V and 4 bases from J, the junction kept 7 bases outside the gene matches. The CDR3 covers 14 residues. Germline CDR1 MNHEY, CDR2 SMNVEV (reference sequence). The CDR3 loop is CASSPRQGLYEQYF. DNA for the CDR3: TGTGCCAGCAGTCCGCGACAGGGGCTGTACGAGCAGTACTTC.

The rearrangement joins TRBV5-8 to TRBJ2-5; 12 bases are shared with TRBD2. Looked up from germline, CDR1 is SGHTS and CDR2 is YDEGEE. V was clipped by 0 bases and J by 5 bases; unmatched bases: 5. The CDR3 loop spans 16 amino acids. CDR3 sequence reads: CASSLGTSGTGETQYF. CDR3 sequence (DNA): TGTGCCAGCAGCTTGGGGACTAGCGGGACGGGTGAGACCCAGTACTTC.

V and J are TRBV6-1 and TRBJ2-3, with D unresolved. Germline CDR1 reads MNHNS; CDR2 reads SASEGT. V dropped 0 bases and J dropped 0 bases, with 7 bases sitting between them. The CDR3 is 15 residues long. CDR3 amino acids: CASSEALVSTDTQYF. The CDR3 DNA reads TGTGCCAGCAGTGAAGCGTTAGTTAGCACAGATACGCAGTATTTT.

The J gene is TRBJ1-1, the V gene TRBV28, with a tentative D call TRBD1 (5 bases). The V end lost 5 bases, the J end lost 0 bases, and 13 bases lay between the germline ends. Germline V gives CDR1 MDHEN, CDR2 SYDVKM. CDR3 size: 15 residues. The CDR3: CASSPPTAMNTEAFF. The DNA of the CDR3 is TGTGCCAGCAGTCCACCGACAGCGATGAACACTGAAGCTTTCTTT.

V is TRBV18 and J is TRBJ1-3; D ambiguous. V lost 3 bases and J lost 0, with 9 bases in between. CDR3 size: 15 residues. CDR1 and CDR2 from the germline V gene are KGHSH and LQKENI. The CDR3 DNA sequence: TGTGCCAGCTCACCGGACGGGAACTCTGGAAACACCATATATTTT. It translates to CASSPDGNSGNTIYF. The whole variable domain, remainder taken from reference TRBV18 and TRBJ1-3, is NAGVMQNPRHLVRRRGQEARLRCSPMKGHSHVYWYRQLPEEGLKFMVYLQKENIIDESGMPKERFSAEFPKEGPSILRIQQVVRGDSAAYFCASSPDGNSGNTIYFGEGSWLTVV.

The chain combines TRBV2 with TRBJ2-7, with TRBD2 matching 10 bases. This CDR3 is built from 14 residues. Germline loops: CDR1 SNHLY, CDR2 FYNNEI. V was pared by 7 bases and J by 6 bases, with 9 bases of the junction left unmatched. The CDR3 coding sequence is TGTGCCAGCAAACGTTCTAGCGGGAGATCCGAGCAGTACTTC. Its protein product is CASKRSSGRSEQYF.